The present T cell receptor (beta chain) was sequenced within a study of T cell responses to AZD1222 COVID-19 vaccine. Only in-frame clones appear in the TCRdb table, and some are missing; sequencing was by immunoSEQ multiplex PCR. The table records some 150,000 clones, 82% of them present only once. Germline assignment: CDR1 LNHDA and CDR2 SQIVND (reference sequence). The V end was cut by 2 bases, the J end by 2 bases, with 16 bases between. The CDR3 totals 17 residues. The study, taken as a whole, reports: At 160-218 and 743-854, vaccine-associated CD4 TCRs were dominant, and they spanned spike. In the spike-specific TCR repertoire, nearly half reportedly target unmutated variant regions. Elevations in Spike-specific TCR breadth and depth followed administration of two AZD1222 doses. Clonal diversity was possibly underestimated, and white British individuals and females predominated among donors.

Remarks on this clone: The antigen is unknown.

The sequenced sample was peripheral blood, obtained on day 0 of MenACWY control vaccination. This receptor was taken from an adult in good health. This chain connects TRBV19 to TRBJ2-4; D gene uncertain. CDR3 coding DNA: TGTGCCAGTAGTATAAGTGGCATAGTAGGACCCAAAAACATTCAGTACTTC. It specifies CASSISGIVGPKNIQYF.